The TCR beta chain under discussion was sequenced for a study of identifying expanded T cells in peripheral blood. The study's findings and limits: Across healthy donors, higher total template counts meant significantly greater roughly two-week count variance.

The CDR3 is 15 residues long. Germline V lookup: CDR1 SGDLS, CDR2 YYNGEE. Deletions cut 0 bases from V and 4 bases from J, with 11 bases between. This clone was seen only a few times. No antigen is known for it. The repertoire was sequenced with immunoSEQ multiplex PCR; TCRdb's copy has only in-frame clones and lacks some. The sample carries approximately 56,000 clones, 65% to 90% recorded once. Sequencing input: blood. The rearrangement uses TRBV9 and TRBJ1-3; no definite D call. This clonotype was obtained from a person aged 18 to 75 in good health. CDR3 sequence reads: CASSVAPGSGNTIYF. Written as DNA, the CDR3 is TGTGCCAGCAGCGTAGCCCCCGGATCCGGAAACACCATATATTTT.